A selection of T cell receptor beta chains follows, all from one sample in a study of cytomegalovirus exposure and HLA in healthy donors. TCRdb keeps only in-frame clones here, not all; method: immunoSEQ multiplex PCR. Of approximately 160,000 clones in the sample, approximately 79% were seen once. Sequenced: PBMCs. These receptors all come from a male donor in good health and CMV-seronegative. Each CDR3 is given with its conserved first and last residue.

V: TRBV19; length: 16; J: TRBJ1-5; CDR3: CASSPTGAIINQPQHF
V: TRBV27; length: 13; J: TRBJ2-7; CDR3: CASSWLAGGEQYF
V: TRBV7-9; length: 18; J: TRBJ2-5; CDR3: CSSSLVWGLAGGLETQYF
V: TRBV7-9; length: 15; J: TRBJ2-2; CDR3: CASSPRTGNTGELFF
V: TRBV7-8; length: 16; J: TRBJ1-5; CDR3: CASSLESGGSYQPQHF
V: TRBV6-1; length: 14; J: TRBJ2-2; CDR3: CASSSSGNTGELFF
V: TRBV7-8; length: 11; J: TRBJ2-7; CDR3: CASSLVYEQYF
V: TRBV5-4; length: 17; J: TRBJ1-1; CDR3: CASSELRARGLNTEAFF
V: TRBV7-6; length: 16; J: TRBJ2-5; CDR3: CASSLWTSGGQETQYF
V: TRBV5-6; length: 16; J: TRBJ2-1; CDR3: CASSSRTKGLVGEQFF
V: TRBV7-2; length: 13; J: TRBJ1-1; CDR3: CASSRGQLTEAFF
V: TRBV27; length: 15; J: TRBJ1-4; CDR3: CASSLSSGLGEKLFF
V: TRBV6-1; length: 15; J: TRBJ1-5; CDR3: CASRRGQDPAQPQHF
V: TRBV29-1; length: 14; J: TRBJ1-1; CDR3: CSVDAGPLNTEAFF
V: TRBV27; length: 14; J: TRBJ2-7; CDR3: CASSLLGTGAEQYF
V: TRBV29-1; length: 15; J: TRBJ1-6; CDR3: CLCGPSGRTFFPLHF
V: TRBV7-2; length: 13; J: TRBJ1-1; CDR3: CASSLGGAYRAFF
V: TRBV9; length: 12; J: TRBJ1-3; CDR3: CASSGGENTIYF
V: TRBV5-6; length: 16; J: TRBJ2-3; CDR3: CASSLARGSFTDTQYF
V: TRBV9; length: 14; J: TRBJ2-7; CDR3: CASSPRGTSYEQYF
V: TRBV6-5; length: 11; J: TRBJ1-1; CDR3: CASKRQAEAFF
V: TRBV5-1; length: 14; J: TRBJ2-3; CDR3: CATQTGQGGDPRYF
V: TRBV30; length: 18; J: TRBJ2-3; CDR3: CAWSVPPGTGGYADTQYF
V: TRBV4-3; length: 16; J: TRBJ1-1; CDR3: CASSHSGLPGSTEAFF
V: TRBV9; length: 13; J: TRBJ2-3; CDR3: CASSVVGTDTQYF
V: TRBV9; length: 15; J: TRBJ1-3; CDR3: CASSAQGASGNTIYF
V: TRBV4-3; length: 15; J: TRBJ2-3; CDR3: CASSQDLLSADTQYF
V: TRBV6-5; length: 15; J: TRBJ2-1; CDR3: CASRPIQGAHNEQFF
V: TRBV5-1; length: 14; J: TRBJ1-1; CDR3: CASSSGTGITEAFF
V: TRBV18; length: 15; J: TRBJ1-2; CDR3: CASSPPDRGRYGYTF
V: TRBV4-1; length: 13; J: TRBJ2-1; CDR3: CASSLATRVEQFF
V: TRBV6-5; length: 15; J: TRBJ1-4; CDR3: CASARGDSANEKLFF
V: TRBV7-9; length: 15; J: TRBJ1-5; CDR3: CASSLEGRGNQPQHF
V: TRBV20-1; length: 9; J: TRBJ2-1; CDR3: CSASPGQFF
V: TRBV28; length: 14; J: TRBJ2-2; CDR3: CASRVGGTAGELFF
V: TRBV9; length: 14; J: TRBJ2-2; CDR3: CASSGGVQDRELFF
V: TRBV5-6; length: 15; J: TRBJ1-6; CDR3: CASSDQGLGNSPLHF
V: TRBV5-1; length: 14; J: TRBJ1-4; CDR3: CASSVGQAREKLFF
V: TRBV10-3; length: 13; J: TRBJ1-1; CDR3: CAISEDDSLEAFF
V: TRBV28; length: 15; J: TRBJ1-1; CDR3: CASSLGGAINTEAFF
V: TRBV2; length: 17; J: TRBJ2-2; CDR3: CASSEGLAGAHTGELFF